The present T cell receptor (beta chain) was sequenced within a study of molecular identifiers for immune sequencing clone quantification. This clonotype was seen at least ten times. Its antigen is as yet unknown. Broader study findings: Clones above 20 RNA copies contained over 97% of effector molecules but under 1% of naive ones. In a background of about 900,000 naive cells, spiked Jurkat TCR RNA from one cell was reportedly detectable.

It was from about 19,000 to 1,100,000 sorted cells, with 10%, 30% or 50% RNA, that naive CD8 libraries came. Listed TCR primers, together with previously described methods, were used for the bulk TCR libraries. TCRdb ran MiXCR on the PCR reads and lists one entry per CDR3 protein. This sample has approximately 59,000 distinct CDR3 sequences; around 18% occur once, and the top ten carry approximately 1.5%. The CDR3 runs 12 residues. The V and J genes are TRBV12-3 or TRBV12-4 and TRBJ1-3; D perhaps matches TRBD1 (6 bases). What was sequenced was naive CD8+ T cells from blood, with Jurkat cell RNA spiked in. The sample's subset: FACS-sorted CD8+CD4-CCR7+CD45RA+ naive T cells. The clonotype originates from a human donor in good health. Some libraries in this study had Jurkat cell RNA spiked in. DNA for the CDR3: TGTGCTTGGGGGCGCCCTGGAAACACCATATATTTT. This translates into CAWGRPGNTIYF.